This T cell receptor beta chain was sequenced in a study of blood T cell dynamics during melanoma immunotherapy. Study-level background: Patients with metastatic melanoma got pembrolizumab or nivolumab-ipilimumab as first-line care. Study-wide findings and caveats: It remained unknown if the driving T cell clones were melanoma-specific.

V lost 7 bases, J lost 1 base, and 14 bases lay in between. The CDR3 has 15 residues. Germline V gives CDR1 LNHDA, CDR2 SQIVND (reference sequence). Only in-frame clones appear in the TCRdb table, and some are missing; sequencing was by immunoSEQ multiplex PCR. The sample shows about 11,000 clones, approximately 85% of them seen only once. This clone was detected once. What it binds is not known. Stated time point: pre-treatment baseline. This TCR derives from a human donor with melanoma. The rearrangement uses TRBV19 and TRBJ1-3; possibly TRBD1 for D (5 bases). This material consisted of blood, taken from a patient treated with checkpoint blockade. Here the CDR3 reads CASTILGTSGNTIYF. The CDR3 nucleotides are TGTGCCAGTACCATTCTTGGGACTTCTGGAAACACCATATATTTT.